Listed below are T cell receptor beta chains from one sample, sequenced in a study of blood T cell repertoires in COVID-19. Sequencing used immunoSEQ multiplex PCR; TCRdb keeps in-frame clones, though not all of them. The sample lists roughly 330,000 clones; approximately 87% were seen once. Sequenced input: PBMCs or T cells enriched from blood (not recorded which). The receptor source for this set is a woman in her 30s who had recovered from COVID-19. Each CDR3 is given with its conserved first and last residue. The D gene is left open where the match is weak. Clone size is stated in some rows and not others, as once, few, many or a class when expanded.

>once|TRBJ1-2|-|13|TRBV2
CATNVGEISSYTF
TGTGCCACCAACGTCGGAGAGATATCTAGCTACACCTTC
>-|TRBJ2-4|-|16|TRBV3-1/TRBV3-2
CASSRARGLAKNIQYF
TGTGCCAGCAGCCGTGCTAGGGGTCTAGCCAAAAACATTCAGTACTTC
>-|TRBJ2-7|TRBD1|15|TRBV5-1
CASSEQGASSGEQYF
TGCGCCAGCAGCGAACAGGGGGCGTCGAGTGGCGAGCAGTACTTC
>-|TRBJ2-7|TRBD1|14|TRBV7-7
CASSLGPGGQEQYF
TGTGCTAGCAGCTTAGGTCCAGGGGGCCAGGAGCAGTACTTC
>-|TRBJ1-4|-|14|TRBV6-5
CASSYGQSNEKLFF
TGTGCCAGCAGTTACGGGCAGTCCAATGAAAAACTGTTTTTT
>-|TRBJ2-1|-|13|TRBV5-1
CASSLGGGYEQFF
TGCGCCAGCAGCTTGGGCGGGGGCTATGAGCAGTTCTTC
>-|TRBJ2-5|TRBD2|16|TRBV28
CASSPWTSGGAAAQYF
TGTGCCAGCAGTCCCTGGACTAGCGGGGGGGCGGCGGCCCAGTACTTC
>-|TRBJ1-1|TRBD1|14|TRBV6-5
CASRQDRGNTEAFF
TGTGCCAGCAGACAAGACAGGGGGAACACTGAAGCTTTCTTT
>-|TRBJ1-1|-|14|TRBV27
CASTGGALNTEAFF
TGTGCCAGCACGGGGGGGGCGTTGAACACTGAAGCTTTCTTT
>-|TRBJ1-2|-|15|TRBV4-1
CASSHQGQGSYGYTF
TGCGCCAGCAGCCACCAAGGCCAGGGGTCCTATGGCTACACCTTC
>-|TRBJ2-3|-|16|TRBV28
CASSFNWRGYTDTQYF
TGTGCCAGCAGTTTTAATTGGCGGGGATACACAGATACGCAGTATTTT
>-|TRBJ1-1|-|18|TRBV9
CASSPRYKGVGEDTEAFF
TGTGCCAGCAGCCCCCGTTATAAGGGAGTGGGGGAGGACACTGAAGCTTTCTTT
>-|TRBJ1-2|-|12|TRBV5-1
CASSSDYYGYTF
TGCGCCAGCAGCTCGGACTACTATGGCTACACCTTC
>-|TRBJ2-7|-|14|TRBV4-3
CASSQDRSLYEQYF
TGCGCCAGCAGCCAAGATAGGAGTCTCTACGAGCAGTACTTC
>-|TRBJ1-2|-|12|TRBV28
CASTTLEDGYTF
TGTGCCAGCACGACACTGGAGGATGGCTACACCTTC
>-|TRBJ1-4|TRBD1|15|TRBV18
CASSPAGQGGEKLFF
TGTGCCAGCTCACCAGCGGGACAGGGCGGTGAAAAACTGTTTTTT
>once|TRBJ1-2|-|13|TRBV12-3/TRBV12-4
CASSFVTRVGYTF
TGTGCCAGCAGTTTCGTGACAAGAGTTGGCTACACCTTC
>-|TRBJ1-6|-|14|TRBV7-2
CASSFKQGNSPLHF
TGTGCCAGCAGCTTTAAACAGGGCAATTCACCCCTCCACTTT
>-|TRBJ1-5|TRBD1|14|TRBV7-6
CASSSTGDNQPQHF
TGTGCCAGCAGCTCGACAGGGGACAATCAGCCCCAGCATTTT
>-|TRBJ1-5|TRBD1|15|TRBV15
CATSRDRGFNQPQHF
TGTGCCACCAGCAGAGACAGGGGGTTCAATCAGCCCCAGCATTTT
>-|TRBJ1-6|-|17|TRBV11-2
CASSPRAGKAYNSPLHF
TGTGCCAGCAGCCCCCGGGCCGGGAAAGCGTATAATTCACCCCTCCACTTT
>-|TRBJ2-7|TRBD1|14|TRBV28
CASRHGQGAREQYF
TGTGCCAGCCGCCACGGACAGGGGGCAAGGGAGCAGTACTTC
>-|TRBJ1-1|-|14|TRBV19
CASSMSPVNTEAFF
TGTGCCAGTAGTATGTCACCGGTGAACACTGAAGCTTTCTTT
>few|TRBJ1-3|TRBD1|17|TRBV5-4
CASSSPGQGYSGNTIYF
TGTGCCAGCAGCTCGCCGGGACAGGGGTACTCTGGAAACACCATATATTTT
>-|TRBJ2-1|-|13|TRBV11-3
CASSGGSYNEQFF
TGTGCCAGCAGCGGCGGATCCTACAATGAGCAGTTCTTC
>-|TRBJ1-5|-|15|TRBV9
CASSVGGSGNQPQHF
TGTGCCAGCAGCGTCGGAGGGTCGGGCAATCAGCCCCAGCATTTT
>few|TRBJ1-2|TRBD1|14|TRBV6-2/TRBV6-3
CASSFQQGFYGYTF
TGTGCCAGCAGTTTCCAACAGGGGTTCTATGGCTACACCTTC
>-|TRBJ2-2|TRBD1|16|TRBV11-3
CASSLGGTGDTGELFF
TGTGCCAGCAGCTTGGGGGGGACAGGGGACACCGGGGAGCTGTTTTTT
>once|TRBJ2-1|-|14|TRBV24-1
CATSEAISYNEQFF
TGTGCCACCAGTGAGGCAATCTCCTACAATGAGCAGTTCTTC
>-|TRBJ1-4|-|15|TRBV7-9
CASSQEGGGGEKLFF
TGTGCCAGCAGCCAAGAAGGAGGCGGCGGGGAAAAACTGTTTTTT
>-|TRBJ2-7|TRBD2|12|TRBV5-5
CASSLGLDEQYF
TGTGCCAGCAGCTTAGGACTAGACGAGCAGTACTTC
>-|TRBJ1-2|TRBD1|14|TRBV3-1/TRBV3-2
CASSQGDRARGYTF
TGTGCCAGCAGCCAAGGGGACAGAGCGCGCGGCTACACCTTC
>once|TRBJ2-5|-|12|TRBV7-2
CASSRGLQTQYF
TGTGCCAGCAGCCGAGGCTTGCAGACCCAGTACTTC
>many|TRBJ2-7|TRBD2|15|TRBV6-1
CASSEDLAGGYEQYF
TGTGCCAGCAGTGAAGACCTAGCGGGGGGTTACGAGCAGTACTTC
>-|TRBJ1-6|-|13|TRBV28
CASTRTGNSPLHF
TGTGCCTCCACAAGGACGGGGAATTCACCCCTCCACTTT
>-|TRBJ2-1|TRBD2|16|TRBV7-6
CASSLYGGDSYNEQFF
TGTGCCAGCAGCTTATACGGGGGGGATTCCTACAATGAGCAGTTCTTC
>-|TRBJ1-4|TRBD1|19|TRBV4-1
CASSQDRDRALTTNEKLFF
TGCGCCAGCAGCCAAGATCGGGACAGGGCTTTAACAACTAATGAAAAACTGTTTTTT
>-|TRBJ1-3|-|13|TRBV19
CASVRGSGNTIYF
TGTGCCAGCGTACGGGGCTCTGGAAACACCATATATTTT
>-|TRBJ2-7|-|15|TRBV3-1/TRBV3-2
CASSLQTADIYEQYF
TGTGCCAGCAGCCTCCAAACAGCGGATATCTACGAGCAGTACTTC